Following are 9 T cell receptor beta chains from one sample sequenced in a study of blood T cell repertoires in COVID-19. The protocol was immunoSEQ multiplex PCR, while the TCRdb copy is restricted to in-frame clones and leaves out a portion. The sample includes approximately 280,000 clones, 90% of them seen just once. The sequencing input was PBMCs or T cells enriched from blood (not recorded which). These receptors all come from a woman younger than 35 with acute COVID-19.

The chain links TRBV3-1 (or the pseudogene TRBV3-2) to TRBJ1-1; perhaps TRBD1 as D (5 bases). The CDR3 has 14 residues. Germline V lookup: CDR1 LGHDT, CDR2 YNNKEL (reference sequence). Trimming left V 2 bases short and J 5 bases short, with 12 bases between. CDR3 nucleotide sequence: TGTGCCAGCAGCCAATCGCCTCAGGGAACTGAAGCTTTCTTT. Translated, it gives CASSQSPQGTEAFF.

The rearrangement links TRBV12-1 to TRBJ1-2; TRBD1 is taken as the D call from the table, unchecked against the DNA. TRBV12-1 is labeled a pseudogene. CDR3 length: 14 residues. CDR3 protein: CASSWVGQNYGYTF. The CDR3 nucleotides are TGTGCCAGCAGCTGGGTGGGACAGAACTATGGCTACACCTTC.

The chain employs TRBV7-2 and TRBJ2-3; TRBD2 matches at 9 bases. The CDR3 has 16 residues. The V and J ends lost 3 bases and 4 bases, in that order; junction bases with no gene match: 8. The V gene's germline CDR1 is SGHTA and CDR2 FQGNSA. DNA of the CDR3: TGTGCCAGCAGCTTCGCGACTAGCGGCCGGGCAGATACGCAGTATTTT. Translating it yields CASSFATSGRADTQYF.

The gene calls are TRBV29-1 and TRBJ2-1; 9 nucleotides match TRBD2. This CDR3 has 14 amino acids. Germline CDR1 reads SQVTM; CDR2 reads ANQGSEA. V dropped 7 bases and J dropped 7; count of bases not matched to a gene: 11. CDR3 region: CSARDSGSRNEQFF. CDR3 in DNA: TGCAGCGCCCGCGATAGCGGGAGTAGAAATGAGCAGTTCTTC.

This chain joins TRBV7-2 and TRBJ2-1, with 9 bases identical to TRBD2. Germline V lookup: CDR1 SGHTA, CDR2 FQGNSA. The J segment lost 7 bases and the V segment lost 5 bases, leaving 12 bases of the junction unmatched. The CDR3 sequence is 16 residues long. The CDR3 loop reads CASSAQWVAGVNEQFF. In DNA, the CDR3 is TGTGCCAGCAGCGCGCAGTGGGTAGCGGGAGTAAATGAGCAGTTCTTC.

The chain links TRBV29-1 to TRBJ2-2, with 9 bases matching TRBD2. The trim removed 7 bases at V and 4 bases at J, leaving 7 bases unmatched. The CDR3 is 14 amino acids. In germline, CDR1 is SQVTM, CDR2 ANQGSEA. This CDR3 is CSGLSGSRTGELFF. In nucleotides, the CDR3 is TGCAGCGGGCTTAGCGGGAGCCGCACCGGGGAGCTGTTTTTT.

The chain joins TRBV7-2 to TRBJ2-3, with 9 bases lining up with TRBD2. The V segment lost 3 bases and the J segment 0 bases; nucleotides outside the gene matches: 4. The CDR3 runs 16 residues. The germline gives CDR1 SGHTA, CDR2 FQGNSA. CDR3 protein: CASSFRTSVSTDTQYF. The CDR3 region has the DNA TGTGCCAGCAGCTTTCGGACTAGCGTCAGCACAGATACGCAGTATTTT. The whole variable domain, filled in from reference TRBV7-2 and TRBJ2-3, reads GAGVSQSPSNKVTEKGKDVELRCDPISGHTALYWYRQSLGQGLEFLIYFQGNSAPDKSGLPSDRFSAERTGGSVSTLTIQRTQQEDSAVYLCASSFRTSVSTDTQYFGPGTRLTVL.

The V gene is TRBV19, the J gene TRBJ2-3; 9 bases match TRBD2. CDR1 is LNHDA and CDR2 is SQIVND in the germline V gene (reference sequence). The CDR3 is 15 amino acids. Losses at the gene ends were 3 bases for V and 3 bases for J; bases not matched to a gene: 4. CDR3 amino acids: CASSIGSGSTDTQYF. CDR3 nucleotides: TGTGCCAGTAGTATCGGTAGCGGGAGTACAGATACGCAGTATTTT.

This clone has just one count. V usage is TRBV5-4 and J usage is TRBJ2-7; 9 bases line up with TRBD2. The trim removed 2 bases at V and 6 bases at J, leaving 9 bases unmatched. The germline V gene has CDR1 SGHNT and CDR2 YYREEE (reference sequence). This CDR3 has 15 residues. The CDR3 sequence: CASSFSGRGVSEQYF. CDR3 DNA sequence: TGTGCCAGCAGCTTTAGCGGGAGAGGTGTTAGCGAGCAGTACTTC.